This T cell receptor (beta chain) was found in a study of a mutant IDH1 vaccine in newly diagnosed glioma. Libraries were prepared by immunoSEQ multiplex PCR; TCRdb keeps only in-frame clonotypes and omits some of them. The table lists over 15,000 clones, roughly 95% of them singletons. Regarding time point: baseline, week 1 (first vaccination visit). Treatment described: pre-vaccination baseline after standard-of-care therapy. The donors had new WHO grade 3 or 4 astrocytomas; these were IDH1-mutant and ATRX-lost. The receptor was derived from a woman younger than 30 with glioma. Some clones in this sample may be carry-over from other donors' samples. Sequenced material: peripheral blood mononuclear cells (PBMCs), taken from a glioma patient treated with radiotherapy, temozolomide or both.

The CDR3: CASSPQVAGEKLFF. CDR3 coding DNA: TGTGCCAGCTCACCCCAGGTGGCAGGCGAAAAACTGTTTTTT. The V call is TRBV18, the J call TRBJ1-4; D not resolved. V lost 3 bases and J lost 8, with 13 bases in between. This CDR3 contains 14 residues. The germline CDR1 and CDR2 sequences are KGHSH and LQKENI.